This entry is about one T cell receptor beta chain. No antigen is known for it. This record belongs to a study of T cell clones after liver transplantation. The repertoire was sequenced with immunoSEQ multiplex PCR; TCRdb's copy has only in-frame clones and lacks some. The table has under 20,000 clones, 80% seen once. Study-level points and caveats: In 5 of 8 subjects, circulating graft-donor-reactive CD4 TCRbeta sequences fell significantly after transplant.

V lost 7 bases and J 8 bases, leaving 10 bases between the germline ends. There are 11 residues in the CDR3. Germline CDR1 SGHNT, CDR2 YYREEE (reference sequence). Specimen: CD8+ T cells from blood, collected 48 months after liver transplant. This chain links TRBV5-4 with TRBJ2-1; no definite D call. The clonotype originates from a human patient who received a liver transplant. The graft donor may account for some of the T cells. This CDR3 is CASGRVHEQFF. In DNA, the CDR3 is TGTGCCAGCGGTAGGGTCCATGAGCAGTTCTTC.